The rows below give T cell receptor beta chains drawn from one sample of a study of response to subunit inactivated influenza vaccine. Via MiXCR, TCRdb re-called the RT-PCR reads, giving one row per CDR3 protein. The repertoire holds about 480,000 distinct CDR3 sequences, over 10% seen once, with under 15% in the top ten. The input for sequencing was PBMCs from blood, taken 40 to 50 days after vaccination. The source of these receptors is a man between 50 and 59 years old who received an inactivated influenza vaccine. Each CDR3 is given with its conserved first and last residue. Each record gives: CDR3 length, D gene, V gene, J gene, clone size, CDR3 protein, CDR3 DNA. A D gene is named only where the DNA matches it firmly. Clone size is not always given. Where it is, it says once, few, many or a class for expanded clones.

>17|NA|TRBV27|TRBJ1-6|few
CASSLFFRSENNSPLHF
TGTGCCAGCAGTTTATTTTTTAGGAGCGAGAATAATTCACCCCTCCACTTT
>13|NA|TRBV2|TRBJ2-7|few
CATHRGLSYEQYF
TGTGCCACTCATAGGGGTTTGTCCTACGAGCAGTACTTC
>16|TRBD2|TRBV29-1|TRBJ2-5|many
CSVEDLGRGGYETQYF
TGCAGCGTTGAAGATCTAGGGCGCGGGGGGTACGAGACCCAGTACTTC
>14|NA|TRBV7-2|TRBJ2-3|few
CASSFGLITDTQYF
TGTGCCAGCAGCTTCGGGCTGATCACAGATACGCAGTATTTT
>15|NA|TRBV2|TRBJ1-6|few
CASSGASSYNSPLHF
TGTGCCAGCAGTGGGGCGAGCTCCTATAATTCACCCCTCCACTTT
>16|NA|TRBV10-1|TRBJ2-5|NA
CASIRGPARGQETQYF
TGCGCCAGCATCCGGGGACCGGCCAGAGGTCAAGAGACCCAGTACTTC
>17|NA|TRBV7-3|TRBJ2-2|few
CASRGPVMGQSTGELFF
TGTGCCAGCAGGGGGCCAGTAATGGGGCAGAGCACCGGGGAGCTGTTTTTT
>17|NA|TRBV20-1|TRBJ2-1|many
CSARDPRKIRSYNEQFF
TGCAGTGCTAGAGATCCTCGGAAAATACGGTCCTACAATGAGCAGTTCTTC
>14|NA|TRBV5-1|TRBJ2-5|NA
CASSLARAGETQYF
TGCGCCAGCAGCTTGGCCCGCGCGGGGGAGACCCAGTACTTC
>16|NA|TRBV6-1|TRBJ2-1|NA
CASSLKGDLNYNEQFF
TGTGCCAGCAGCCTAAAGGGGGACCTCAATTACAATGAGCAGTTCTTC
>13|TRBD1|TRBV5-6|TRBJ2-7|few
CASRRDRVTEQYF
TGTGCCAGCAGGCGGGACAGGGTAACCGAGCAGTACTTC
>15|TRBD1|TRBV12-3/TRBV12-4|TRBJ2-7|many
CASRPGTGGSYEQYF
TGTGCCAGCAGACCAGGGACAGGGGGCTCCTACGAGCAGTACTTC
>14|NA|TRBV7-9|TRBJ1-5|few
CASSLGDLNQPQHF
TGTGCCAGCAGCTTAGGTGACCTCAATCAGCCCCAGCATTTT
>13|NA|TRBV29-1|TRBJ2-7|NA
CSVASRFSYEQYF
TGCAGCGTCGCGTCTCGGTTCTCCTACGAGCAGTACTTC
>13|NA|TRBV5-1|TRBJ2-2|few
CASSSRGAGELFF
TGCGCCAGCAGCTCCAGGGGCGCCGGGGAGCTGTTTTTT
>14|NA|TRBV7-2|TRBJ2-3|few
CASSIRSGGDTQYF
TGTGCCAGCAGCATTCGCTCGGGTGGAGATACGCAGTATTTT
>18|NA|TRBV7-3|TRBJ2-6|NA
CASSLTGTFLSGANVLTF
TGTGCCAGCAGCTTAACGGGGACATTTCTCTCTGGGGCCAACGTCCTGACTTTC
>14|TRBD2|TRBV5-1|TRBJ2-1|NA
CASSLYLAGEEQFF
TGCGCCAGCAGCTTGTATCTAGCGGGAGAGGAGCAGTTCTTC
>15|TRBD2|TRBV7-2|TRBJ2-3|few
CASSKLAGGADTQYF
TGTGCCAGCAGCAAACTAGCGGGAGGGGCAGATACGCAGTATTTT
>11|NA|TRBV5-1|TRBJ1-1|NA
CASKGGTEAFF
TGCGCCAGTAAAGGAGGTACTGAAGCTTTCTTT
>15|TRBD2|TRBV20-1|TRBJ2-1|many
CSARGRTSEYNEQFF
TGCAGTGCTAGAGGGAGGACTAGCGAATACAATGAGCAGTTCTTC
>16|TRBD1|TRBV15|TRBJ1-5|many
CATSLIKTGWGQPQHF
TGTGCCACCAGCCTTATAAAGACAGGGTGGGGTCAGCCCCAGCATTTT
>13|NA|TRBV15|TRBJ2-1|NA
CATSRGNLNEQFF
TGTGCCACCAGCAGAGGGAACCTCAATGAGCAGTTCTTC
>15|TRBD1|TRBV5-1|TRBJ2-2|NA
CASSLSDRETGELFF
TGCGCCAGCAGCTTGAGCGACAGGGAGACCGGGGAGCTGTTTTTT
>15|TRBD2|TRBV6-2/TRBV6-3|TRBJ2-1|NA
CASSGGLAGYNEQFF
TGTGCCAGCAGTGGGGGACTAGCGGGCTACAATGAGCAGTTCTTC
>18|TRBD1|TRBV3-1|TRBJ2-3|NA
CASSPWTGDSFSTDTQYF
TGTGCCAGCAGCCCCTGGACAGGAGACTCGTTTTCCACAGATACGCAGTATTTT